This TCR beta chain was sequenced in a study of blood T cell repertoires in COVID-19. Study context: Two negative PCRs, clearance, or symptom resolution were required of recovered Cohort 3 donors. The study drew acute and convalescent COVID-19 samples from the United States, Italy and Spain. PBMCs, B-cell-depleted T cells, or T cells provided the cDNA or gDNA that made up the material.

The table came from immunoSEQ multiplex PCR; TCRdb's copy has only in-frame clones and leaves some out. The table records some 180,000 clones, approximately 79% of them present only once. Enrollees, 18 to 89 years old, lived in 24 US areas. This CDR3 contains 16 residues. V was pared by 0 bases and J by 7 bases, with 18 bases between. CDR1 SGHDT and CDR2 YYEEEE come from the germline V gene. Material for sequencing was PBMCs or T cells enriched from blood (not recorded which). The gene calls are TRBV5-6 and TRBJ2-3; maybe TRBD2 (6 bases). This receptor was taken from a woman aged 70-85 years in a cohort exposed to, infected with or recovered from COVID-19 (not recorded which). The CDR3 spells CASSLEGGGSSNTQYF. The CDR3 nucleotides are TGTGCCAGCAGCTTGGAGGGAGGAGGGTCGTCTAATACGCAGTATTTT. The whole variable domain, filled in from reference TRBV5-6 and TRBJ2-3, reads DAGVTQSPTHLIKTRGQQVTLRCSPKSGHDTVSWYQQALGQGPQFIFQYYEEEERQRGNFPDRFSGHQFPNYSSELNVNALLLGDSALYLCASSLEGGGSSNTQYFGPGTRLTVL.